This T cell receptor (beta chain) was captured in a study of regulatory T cells in long-lasting Graves disease. This clonotype has a count of ten or more. HTBI primers from iRepertoire and Arm-PCR of CDR3 regions yielded the TCR beta libraries. TCRdb re-derived calls from the multiplex PCR reads in MiXCR, one entry per CDR3 protein. The sample contains 620,000 or so distinct CDR3 sequences, roughly 15% of which appear only once. Regarding time point: newly diagnosed GD, antithyroid drugs for less than 3 months. Making the TCR library involved RNA that had been extracted from PBMCs. This CDR3 has 14 residues. V was clipped by 8 bases and J by 0 bases; unmatched bases: 3. Germline CDR1 is MNHNS and CDR2 is SASEGT. The same specimen was also included in a second study, on T cells in Graves' hyperthyroidism and ophthalmopathy. From that study: The primer set for the first-round RT-PCR of the TCR CDR3 was HTBI.

This TCR derives from a woman between 25 and 40 years old with Graves disease. The J gene is TRBJ2-3, the V gene TRBV6-1; 9 nucleotides match TRBD2. The sample in question was peripheral blood mononuclear cells (PBMCs), obtained at new diagnosis, from a patient treated with antithyroid drugs. The CDR3 spells CASSTSGSTDTQYF. The CDR3 nucleotides are TGTGCCAGCTCCACTAGCGGGAGCACAGATACGCAGTATTTT.